The entry below gives a single T cell receptor beta chain sequence along with its context. One end of the junction does not line up with germline, which may come from a read error. The table came from immunoSEQ multiplex PCR; TCRdb's copy has only in-frame clones and leaves some out. Of approximately 45,000 clones listed, nearly 90% are singletons. This sample was included in a study of OX40 agonist ivuxolimab in advanced cancers. Germline V gene sequence: CDR1 SNHLY, CDR2 FYNNEI. The CDR3 is made up of 17 amino acids. The TCR comes from an adult with an advanced solid tumor such as melanoma, head and neck, liver or kidney cancer. V gene TRBV2 combines with J gene TRBJ2-1; 9 nucleotides align to TRBD1. Source: CD4+ or CD8+ T cells sorted from blood, taken in a trial of the OX40 agonist ivuxolimab. This CDR3 reads CASNLGMRDRDYPKGLF. The CDR3 bases are TGTGCCAGCAATCTGGGGATGAGGGACAGGGATTACCCAAAAGGGCTCTTC.